Following are 23 T cell receptor beta chains from one sample sequenced in a study of T-cell memory formation after mild COVID-19 (dated by TCRdb to the early 2020s). To prepare the library, 5' RACE was applied. The data were produced on an Illumina NovaSeq 6000. TCRdb reprocessed the public reads (quality trimming at Q25 with fastp, clone calling with MiXCR) and kept in-frame beta chains. Entries that share a CDR3 protein sequence are merged under the most common genes and DNA. In this sample the table shows about 110,000 distinct CDR3 sequences, 15% to 20% of which occur a single time. Less than 6.5% of the sample goes to the ten largest clones. Sample: PBMCs or a T cell subset sorted from them (not recorded which). The receptors were gathered from a young man who had mild COVID-19 (a few samples of this study predate the infection). The sample titles of this study are shuffled in the database, so cell type and time point are left out; the donor was told from shared clones.

This chain joins TRBV6-5 and TRBJ2-7; the D is unclear. The germline V gene encodes CDR1 MNHEY and CDR2 SVGAGI. V lost 0 bases and J 3 bases, leaving 12 bases between the germline ends. CDR3 length: 15 amino acids. The chain's CDR3 is CASSYSAQFNYEQYF. CDR3 DNA sequence: TGTGCCAGCAGTTACTCGGCACAGTTCAACTACGAGCAGTACTTC.

V and J are TRBV20-1 and TRBJ2-5; possibly TRBD2 for D (7 bases). CDR3 length: 15 residues. Germline V lookup: CDR1 DFQATT, CDR2 SNEGSKA (reference sequence). The ends were cut back, 5 bases at V and 4 bases at J, with 20 bases in the middle. In DNA, the CDR3 is TGCAGTGCTCCCCGAGGGGGGGGCCGGGCAGAGACCCAGTACTTC. Protein sequence: CSAPRGGGRAETQYF.

In its sample, this clonotype was seen a few times. The gene calls are TRBV5-1 and TRBJ2-1; D not resolved. This CDR3 region has 14 residues. The ends were cut back, 6 bases at V and 0 bases at J, with 10 bases in the middle. The germline gives CDR1 SGHRS, CDR2 YFSETQ. The CDR3 DNA sequence: TGCGCCAGCAAAGGAGAGGCCTCCTACAATGAGCAGTTCTTC. This sequence encodes CASKGEASYNEQFF.

The V gene is TRBV7-2, the J gene TRBJ2-5; D ambiguous. The CDR3 is 12 residues long. Trimming removed 2 bases at V and 4 bases at J, with 5 bases between. CDR1 SGHTA and CDR2 FQGNSA come from the germline V gene. CDR3 loop: CASSLFSETQYF. In nucleotides, the CDR3 is TGTGCCAGCAGCTTATTTTCAGAGACCCAGTACTTC.

This clonotype was found many times. This chain joins TRBV5-4 and TRBJ2-5; D possibly corresponds to TRBD1 (6 bases). Germline V gene lookup returns CDR1 SGHNT and CDR2 YYREEE (reference sequence). V was clipped by 4 bases and J by 2 bases, with 15 bases between them. This CDR3 region has 15 residues. The CDR3 sequence is CASSPTGIGQETQYF. CDR3 DNA sequence: TGTGCCAGCAGCCCCACAGGGATAGGTCAAGAGACCCAGTACTTC. The variable domain in full, with the rest retrieved from reference TRBV5-4 and TRBJ2-5, is ETGVTQSPTHLIKTRGQQVTLRCSSQSGHNTVSWYQQALGQGPQFIFQYYREEENGRGNFPPRFSGLQFPNYSSELNVNALELDDSALYLCASSPTGIGQETQYFGPGTRLLVL.

The V and J genes are TRBV20-1 and TRBJ2-3, with unresolved D. V was cut by 3 bases and J by 4 bases, with 14 bases left in between. This CDR3 is built from 14 residues. Germline CDR1 reads DFQATT; CDR2 reads SNEGSKA (reference sequence). The DNA of the CDR3 is TGCAGTGCTAGTACATCTTCGGGTGCAGATACGCAGTATTTT. Residues: CSASTSSGADTQYF.

The J gene is TRBJ2-1, the V gene TRBV7-8, with 7 bases identical to TRBD2. The CDR3 contains 13 residues. Per the germline V gene, CDR1 is SGHVS and CDR2 is FQNEAQ. J gave up 6 bases and V 1 base, and 0 bases lay outside the gene matches. CDR3: CASSLGTSNEQFF. CDR3 DNA sequence: TGTGCCAGCAGCTTAGGGACTAGCAATGAGCAGTTCTTC.

In the case of this clonotype: An end of the junction differs from the germline gene, which may be a read error. The CDR3 DNA follows: TGTGCCAGTAGCGTGGGACAGACAGAGGGGCCCCAGCATTTT. Residues: CASSVGQTEGPQHF. This chain joins TRBV9 and TRBJ1-5, with 7 bases lining up with TRBD1. CDR3 size: 14 residues. Germline CDR1 and CDR2: SGDLS and YYNGEE.

This sequence joins TRBV11-1 and TRBJ1-1, with D possibly TRBD1 on 6 matching bases. Germline CDR1 reads SGHAT; CDR2 reads FQDESV (reference sequence). The CDR3 has 15 residues. V was pared by 8 bases and J by 8 bases, with 24 bases between. Here the CDR3 reads CASGRRGGASGEAFF. The CDR3 DNA is TGTGCCAGCGGACGCCGTGGGGGGGCAAGCGGAGAAGCTTTCTTT.

This clonotype has only a few counts. V usage is TRBV20-1 and J usage is TRBJ2-3; 8 bases line up with TRBD2. Losses at the gene ends were 0 bases for V and 0 bases for J; bases not matched to a gene: 5. Germline CDR1 and CDR2: DFQATT and SNEGSKA (reference sequence). The CDR3 consists of 16 residues. CDR3 sequence reads: CSARDFLAGSTDTQYF. The CDR3 DNA reads as TGCAGTGCTAGAGATTTTTTAGCGGGGAGCACAGATACGCAGTATTTT.

This clonotype was detected a few times. This rearrangement joins TRBV2 to TRBJ1-1; no reliable D call. Germline V gene data show CDR1 as SNHLY and CDR2 as FYNNEI. The CDR3 consists of 12 residues. V was trimmed by 6 bases and J by 4 bases, leaving 9 bases between them. CDR3 region: CASRGRLTEAFF. The CDR3 nucleotides read TGTGCCAGCAGAGGACGGCTCACTGAAGCTTTCTTT.

The table lists this clonotype with a few counts. At one boundary the junction diverges from the germline segment, which might be a read error. The chain is built from TRBV7-7 and TRBJ2-5; D may be TRBD1 or TRBD2 (6 bases each). The CDR3 runs 13 residues. The germline gives CDR1 SSHAT, CDR2 FNYEAQ (reference sequence). The DNA for the CDR3 is TGTGCTAGCAGCCGAAGGGGGGTAGAGACCCAGTACTTC. It yields the protein CASSRRGVETQYF. The variable domain in full, with the rest retrieved from reference TRBV7-7 and TRBJ2-5, is GAGVSQSPRYKVTKRGQDVTLRCDPISSHATLYWYQQALGQGPEFLTYFNYEAQPDKSGLPSDRFSAERPEGSISTLTIQRTEQRDSAMYRCASSRRGVETQYFGPGTRLLVL.

This clonotype has more than one count but fewer than ten. The gene calls are TRBV4-1 and TRBJ2-5; the D gene is possibly TRBD2 (6 bases). With 4 bases removed from V and 7 bases from J, the gap between germline ends came to 19 bases. Germline V CDR1 and CDR2: MGHRA, YSYEKL. This CDR3 contains 15 residues. As DNA, the CDR3 is TGCGCCAGCAGCCGAGTCTGGGGGGTTCGAGGGACCCAGTACTTC. It codes for CASSRVWGVRGTQYF.

A few counts support this clonotype. The chain has TRBV3-1 and TRBJ2-4; no clear D. CDR3 length equals 12 residues. Trimming took 0 bases from V and 8 from J, leaving 5 bases between them. CDR1 and CDR2 from the germline V gene are LGHDT and YNNKEL (reference sequence). CDR3 loop: CASSQDFHIQYF. The DNA of the CDR3 is TGTGCCAGCAGCCAAGATTTTCACATTCAGTACTTC.

This clonotype showed up just a few times. The V gene is TRBV5-5, the J gene TRBJ1-3; perhaps TRBD1 as D (5 bases). Trimming took 1 base from V and 2 from J, leaving 10 bases between them. The CDR3 covers 15 residues. Per germline, CDR1 SGHKS and CDR2 YYEKEE (reference sequence). Written as DNA, the CDR3 is TGTGCCAGCAGCTTGAGGGGCAGGACTGGAAACACCATATATTTT. Protein sequence: CASSLRGRTGNTIYF.

The rearrangement uses TRBV10-3 and TRBJ2-4; 7 nucleotides align to TRBD2. V trimming: 10 bases; J trimming: 0 bases; junction bases outside the gene matches: 9. This CDR3 contains 15 residues. Per germline, CDR1 ENHRY and CDR2 SYGVKD. The CDR3 protein is CASSLGGPAKNIQYF. The DNA of the CDR3 is TGTGCCAGCTCGCTGGGAGGGCCAGCCAAAAACATTCAGTACTTC.

This clonotype occurred a few times. The DNA of the CDR3 is TGTGCCAGCAGCCGATTACAGGATGAGCCCCAGCATTTT. Translating it yields CASSRLQDEPQHF. The chain carries TRBV2 and TRBJ1-5; D is possibly TRBD1 (5 bases). Trimming removed 6 bases from V and 8 bases from J, with 14 bases in between. From germline, CDR1 is SNHLY and CDR2 FYNNEI. This CDR3 contains 13 residues.

The rearrangement links TRBV11-2 to TRBJ2-2, with D perhaps TRBD1 (5 bases). CDR1 SGHAT and CDR2 FQNNGV come from the germline V gene. Trimming cost V 3 bases and J 0 bases, with 8 bases left between them. The CDR3 runs 15 residues. The CDR3 bases are TGTGCCAGCAGCTTGGGGCCCGCGAACACCGGGGAGCTGTTTTTT. It specifies CASSLGPANTGELFF. Full variable domain (rest looked up from reference TRBV11-2 and TRBJ2-2): EAGVAQSPRYKIIEKRQSVAFWCNPISGHATLYWYQQILGQGPKLLIQFQNNGVVDDSQLPKDRFSAERLKGVDSTLKIQPAKLEDSAVYLCASSLGPANTGELFFGEGSRLTVL.

Only a few counts were recorded for this clonotype. At one of its ends the junction is not consistent with the germline gene, which may arise from a read error. This chain links TRBV5-6 with TRBJ1-2, with 9 bases matching TRBD1. This CDR3 comprises 14 residues. The germline V gene has CDR1 SGHDT and CDR2 YYEEEE. The CDR3 DNA reads TGTGCCAGCTGCTTCTGGACAGGGGTTTATGGCTACACCTTC. It specifies CASCFWTGVYGYTF.

In this sample, this clonotype turned up many times. The chain has TRBV7-2 and TRBJ2-5, with D possibly being TRBD1 (5 bases). With 5 bases removed from V and 4 bases from J, the gap between germline ends came to 11 bases. The CDR3 spans 13 residues. The V gene's germline CDR1 is SGHTA and CDR2 FQGNSA. CDR3 nucleotides: TGTGCCAGCAGCCCAGGGTATTCAGAGACCCAGTACTTC. Translated, it gives CASSPGYSETQYF.

The chain has TRBV4-1 and TRBJ1-1; 8 bases align to TRBD1. Losses at the gene ends were 4 bases for V and 3 bases for J; bases not matched to a gene: 1. The CDR3 covers 13 residues. Germline lookup yields CDR1 MGHRA and CDR2 YSYEKL. CDR3 in DNA: TGCGCCAGCAGCCTGGACAGGGACACTGAAGCTTTCTTT. Translation gives CASSLDRDTEAFF.

This clonotype was picked up a small number of times. V gene TRBV29-1 combines with J gene TRBJ1-5; TRBD1 matches 9 bases. Trimming cost V 7 bases and J 5 bases; bases outside gene matches: 6. The CDR3 runs 13 residues. Germline V gene sequence: CDR1 SQVTM, CDR2 ANQGSEA. The CDR3 spells CSAGTGLHQPQHF. CDR3 coding DNA: TGCAGCGCCGGGACAGGGCTCCATCAGCCCCAGCATTTT.

This clonotype was seen a handful of times. The V and J genes are TRBV4-1 and TRBJ2-5; D gene unclear. CDR1 is MGHRA, CDR2 YSYEKL, per germline. Trimming left V 1 base short and J 2 bases short, with 8 bases between. This CDR3 comprises 14 residues. This chain's CDR3 is CASSQVHSQETQYF. The CDR3 DNA is TGCGCCAGCAGCCAAGTTCACAGTCAAGAGACCCAGTACTTC.